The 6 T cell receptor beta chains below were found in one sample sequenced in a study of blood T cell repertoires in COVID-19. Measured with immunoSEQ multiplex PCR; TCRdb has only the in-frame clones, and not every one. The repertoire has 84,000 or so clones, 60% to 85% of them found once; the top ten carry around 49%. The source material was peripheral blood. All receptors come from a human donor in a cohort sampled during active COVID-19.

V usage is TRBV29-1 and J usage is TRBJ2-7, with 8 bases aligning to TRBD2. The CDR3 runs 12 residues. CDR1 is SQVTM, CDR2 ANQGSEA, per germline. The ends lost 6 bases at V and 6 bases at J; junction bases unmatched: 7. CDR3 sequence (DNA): TGCAGCGTCGGGACTAGTCGCGGCGAGCAGTACTTC. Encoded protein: CSVGTSRGEQYF.

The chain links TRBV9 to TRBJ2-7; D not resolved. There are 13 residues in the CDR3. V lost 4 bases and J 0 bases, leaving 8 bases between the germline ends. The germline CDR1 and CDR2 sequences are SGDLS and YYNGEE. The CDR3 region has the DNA TGTGCCAGCAGCTCCCACGGCTCCTACGAGCAGTACTTC. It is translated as CASSSHGSYEQYF.

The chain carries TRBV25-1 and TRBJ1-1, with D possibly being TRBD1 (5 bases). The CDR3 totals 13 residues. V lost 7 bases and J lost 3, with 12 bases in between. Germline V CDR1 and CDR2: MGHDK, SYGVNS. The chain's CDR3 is CASKGAGYTEAFF. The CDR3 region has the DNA TGTGCCAGCAAAGGGGCAGGGTACACTGAAGCTTTCTTT. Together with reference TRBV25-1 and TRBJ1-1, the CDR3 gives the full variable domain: EADIYQTPRYLVIGTGKKITLECSQTMGHDKMYWYQQDPGMELHLIHYSYGVNSTEKGDLSSESTVSRIRTEHFPLTLESARPSHTSQYLCASKGAGYTEAFFGQGTRLTVV.

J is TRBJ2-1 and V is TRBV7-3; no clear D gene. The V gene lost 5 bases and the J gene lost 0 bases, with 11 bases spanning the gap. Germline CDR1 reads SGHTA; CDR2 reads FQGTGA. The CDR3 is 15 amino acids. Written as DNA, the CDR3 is TGTGCCAGCAGCACCTCAGGTGGCTCCTACAATGAGCAGTTCTTC. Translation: CASSTSGGSYNEQFF.

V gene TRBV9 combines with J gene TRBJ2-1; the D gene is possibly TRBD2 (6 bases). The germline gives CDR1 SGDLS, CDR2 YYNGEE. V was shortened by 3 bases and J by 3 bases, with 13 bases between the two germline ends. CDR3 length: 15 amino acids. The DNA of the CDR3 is TGTGCCAGCAGCGCTGGGACTGCAGACTACAATGAGCAGTTCTTC. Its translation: CASSAGTADYNEQFF.

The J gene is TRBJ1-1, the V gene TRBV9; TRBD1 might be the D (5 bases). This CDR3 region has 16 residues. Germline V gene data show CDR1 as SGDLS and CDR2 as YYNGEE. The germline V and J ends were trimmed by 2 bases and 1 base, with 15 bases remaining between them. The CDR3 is CASSVTPLQGNTEAFF. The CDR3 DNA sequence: TGTGCCAGCAGCGTTACCCCACTCCAGGGGAACACTGAAGCTTTCTTT. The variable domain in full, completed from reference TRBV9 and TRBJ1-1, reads DSGVTQTPKHLITATGQRVTLRCSPRSGDLSVYWYQQSLDQGLQFLIQYYNGEERAKGNILERFSAQQFPDLHSELNLSSLELGDSALYFCASSVTPLQGNTEAFFGQGTRLTVV.